One sample yielded the 9 T cell receptor beta chains listed below, sequenced in a study of T-cell reconstitution after alpha-beta-depleted transplantation in children. As it was prepared, the TCRbeta library received unique molecular identifiers. TCRdb reanalysed the PCR reads using MiXCR and keeps one entry per CDR3 protein. The table lists some 550,000 distinct CDR3 sequences, around 17% of them singletons. The starting material was PBMCs from the stem cell graft donor, obtained from the stem cell graft. These receptors were obtained from a human donor who donated a stem cell graft to a child with acute lymphoblastic leukemia.

The V and J genes are TRBV12-3 or TRBV12-4 and TRBJ1-5; D might be TRBD1 (6 bases). The CDR3 runs 17 residues. Trimming removed 1 base at V and 3 bases at J, with 16 bases between. This CDR3 reads CASSLGRGGTPNQPQHF. Written as DNA, the CDR3 is TGTGCCAGCAGTTTAGGTCGAGGAGGGACACCCAATCAGCCCCAGCATTTT.

For this clonotype: The junction shows a germline mismatch at one end, possibly a read error. V and J are TRBV3-1 and TRBJ2-2; 10 bases are shared with TRBD2. The CDR3 contains 18 residues. The germline CDR1 and CDR2 sequences are LGHDT and YNNKEL (reference sequence). The CDR3 is CASTQERLAGVNTGELFF. CDR3 in DNA: TGTGCCAGCACCCAAGAACGTCTAGCGGGGGTGAACACCGGGGAGCTGTTTTTT.

This clonotype turned up a few times. This chain connects TRBV6-5 to TRBJ1-2; D remains ambiguous. The germline V and J ends were trimmed by 4 bases and 4 bases, with 13 bases remaining between them. This CDR3 has 14 residues. Germline V gives CDR1 MNHEY, CDR2 SVGAGI. The CDR3 protein is CASSSPRKTYGYTF. The DNA of the CDR3 is TGTGCCAGCAGTTCTCCCAGGAAAACCTATGGCTACACCTTC.

This clonotype showed up just a few times. The chain is built from TRBV12-3 or TRBV12-4 and TRBJ1-5; 9 bases line up with TRBD1. There are 15 residues in the CDR3. After removal of 8 bases from V and 6 bases from J, the junction contained 11 bases not matched to a gene. CDR3 nucleotides: TGTGCCAGCGGAACCGGGACAGGGAGGTCTCAGCCCCAGCATTTT. The encoded protein is CASGTGTGRSQPQHF.

This clonotype has more than one count but fewer than ten. The CDR3 loop is CASSFTATDTQYF. Written as DNA, the CDR3 is TGTGCCAGCAGTTTTACTGCCACAGATACGCAGTATTTT. The chain is built from TRBV12-3 or TRBV12-4 and TRBJ2-3; D is unresolved. Trimming shortened V by 3 bases and J by 2 bases, and 6 bases separated the two germline ends. This CDR3 region has 13 residues.

This clonotype was observed a few times. The rearrangement joins TRBV10-1 to TRBJ1-4; D not resolved. V was cut by 2 bases and J by 2 bases, with 6 bases left in between. CDR3 length: 14 residues. Germline lookup yields CDR1 WNHNN and CDR2 SYGVQD (reference sequence). CDR3 sequence reads: CASSEAGTNEKLFF. CDR3 in DNA: TGCGCCAGCAGTGAGGCCGGGACTAATGAAAAACTGTTTTTT.

The V and J genes are TRBV6-5 and TRBJ2-2, with 9 bases that match TRBD2. V shed 2 bases and J 5 bases; nucleotides not matched to a gene: 6. This CDR3 spans 16 amino acids. CDR1 is MNHEY and CDR2 is SVGAGI in the germline V gene. The chain's CDR3 is CASSYGTSPLTGELFF. DNA of the CDR3: TGTGCCAGCAGTTACGGGACTAGCCCGCTAACCGGGGAGCTGTTTTTT.

The chain recombines TRBV20-1 with TRBJ2-7; 13 nucleotides line up with TRBD2. CDR3 length: 13 residues. Germline V gene lookup returns CDR1 DFQATT and CDR2 SNEGSKA (reference sequence). V gave up 6 bases and J gave up 5 bases; unmatched junction bases: 4. This CDR3 reads CSAGLAGVNEQYF. The CDR3 coding sequence is TGCAGTGCCGGACTAGCGGGAGTCAACGAGCAGTACTTC.

Only a few counts were recorded for this clonotype. This chain links TRBV6-1 with TRBJ1-1; D unclear. In germline, CDR1 is MNHNS, CDR2 SASEGT. Trimming removed 6 bases from V and 0 bases from J, with 8 bases in between. The CDR3 sequence is 13 residues long. For the CDR3, the DNA is TGTGCCAGCAGCAAGGTAATGAACACTGAAGCTTTCTTT. This gives the protein CASSKVMNTEAFF.